The 27 T cell receptor beta chains reported below all come from one sample, sequenced in a study of early T cells in non-severe SARS-CoV-2 infection. Each CDR3 protein gets one entry after TCRdb re-called the 5' RACE reads with MiXCR. The data hold 68,000 or so distinct CDR3 sequences, with 12% observed a single time. Sequenced input: whole blood. The receptors come from an adult who was a healthcare worker with PCR-confirmed SARS-CoV-2 infection or an uninfected control (not recorded which).

The table lists this clonotype with many counts. The rearrangement uses TRBV12-5 and TRBJ1-2; a possible D gene is TRBD1 (5 bases). This CDR3 region has 14 residues. In germline, CDR1 is LGHNT, CDR2 FRNRAP. The V and J ends lost 6 bases and 4 bases respectively, with 15 bases between them. CDR3 in amino acids: CASGLRDPSYGYTF. The CDR3, as DNA: TGTGCTAGTGGCCTCCGGGACCCAAGCTATGGCTACACCTTC. The full variable domain, completed using reference TRBV12-5 and TRBJ1-2, is DARVTQTPRHKVTEMGQEVTMRCQPILGHNTVFWYRQTMMQGLELLAYFRNRAPLDDSGMPKDRFSAEMPDATLATLKIQPSEPRDSAVYFCASGLRDPSYGYTFGSGTRLTVV.

The table lists this clonotype with many counts. The CDR3 region has the DNA TGTGCCAGCAGCGTAGCTACCTACACCGGGGAGCTGTTTTTT. Translated, it gives CASSVATYTGELFF. The chain recombines TRBV9 with TRBJ2-2, with D unclear. Looked up from germline, CDR1 is SGDLS and CDR2 is YYNGEE. The V gene lost 0 bases and the J gene lost 3 bases, with 6 bases spanning the gap. The CDR3 is made up of 14 amino acids.

Many counts were recorded for this clonotype. The J gene is TRBJ1-1, the V gene TRBV6-6; 12 bases agree with TRBD1. Unmatched junction bases numbered 6, after V lost 2 bases and J lost 8 bases. Germline assignment: CDR1 MNHNY and CDR2 SVGAGI (reference sequence). The CDR3 spans 15 residues. CDR3: CASSYGGQGALEAFF. CDR3 DNA: TGTGCCAGCAGTTACGGGGGACAGGGGGCTTTGGAAGCTTTCTTT.

This clonotype came up many times. The chain recombines TRBV12-5 with TRBJ1-2; TRBD1 is a possible D gene (5 bases). Germline V gene data show CDR1 as LGHNT and CDR2 as FRNRAP. The ends were cut back, 3 bases at V and 4 bases at J, with 9 bases in the middle. The CDR3 is 13 residues long. CDR3 sequence (DNA): TGTGCTAGTGGTTTAGGGGCCTCCTATGGCTACACCTTC. It encodes CASGLGASYGYTF.

There are a few counts of this clonotype. This chain links TRBV20-1 with TRBJ2-7; the D gene is possibly TRBD1 (5 bases). The CDR3 has 13 amino acids. Trimming left V 5 bases short and J 1 base short, with 12 bases between. The V gene's germline CDR1 is DFQATT and CDR2 SNEGSKA (reference sequence). This CDR3 is CSASGPYSYEQYF. The DNA for the CDR3 is TGCAGTGCTTCAGGGCCCTATTCCTACGAGCAGTACTTC.

This clonotype was observed a few times. The chain recombines TRBV7-6 with TRBJ2-7; weak D call: TRBD1 (6 bases). The CDR3 contains 15 residues. Trimming took 2 bases from V and 4 from J, leaving 15 bases between them. Per germline, CDR1 SGHVS and CDR2 FNYEAQ. The CDR3 coding sequence is TGTGCCAGCAGCTTAAATTCGGGACAAGGGTACGAGCAGTACTTC. Translation: CASSLNSGQGYEQYF. Filled out from reference TRBV7-6 and TRBJ2-7, the complete variable domain reads GAGVSQSPRYKVTKRGQDVALRCDPISGHVSLYWYRQALGQGPEFLTYFNYEAQQDKSGLPNDRFSAERPEGSISTLTIQRTEQRDSAMYRCASSLNSGQGYEQYFGPGTRLTVT.

This clonotype was seen at least ten times. The chain joins TRBV2 to TRBJ1-1; TRBD1 is a possible D gene (5 bases). Germline V CDR1 and CDR2: SNHLY, FYNNEI. The ends were cut back, 7 bases at V and 5 bases at J, with 17 bases in the middle. The CDR3 contains 14 residues. The CDR3 DNA is TGTGCCAGCAAGGGGACGGTTCTAGGGACTGAAGCTTTCTTT. Its protein product is CASKGTVLGTEAFF.

This chain links TRBV3-1 with TRBJ2-2; D is uncertain. The CDR3 loop spans 13 amino acids. Germline lookup yields CDR1 LGHDT and CDR2 YNNKEL (reference sequence). Trimming cost V 8 bases and J 1 base, with 8 bases left between them. This CDR3 is CASAWGNTGELFF. CDR3 sequence (DNA): TGTGCCAGCGCCTGGGGGAACACCGGGGAGCTGTTTTTT.

The chain recombines TRBV6-6 with TRBJ1-5; TRBD1 matches 7 bases. The CDR3 runs to 17 residues. Per the germline V gene, CDR1 is MNHNY and CDR2 is SVGAGI (reference sequence). V gave up 0 bases and J gave up 0 bases; unmatched junction bases: 5. CDR3 amino acids: CASSYSPGQNSNQPQHF. In nucleotides, the CDR3 is TGTGCCAGCAGTTACTCGCCGGGACAGAATAGCAATCAGCCCCAGCATTTT.

This clonotype was detected a few times. The J gene is TRBJ1-5, the V gene TRBV2; D might be TRBD1 (5 bases). V shed 4 bases and J shed 3 bases, with 19 bases lying between them. Germline CDR1 reads SNHLY; CDR2 reads FYNNEI. The CDR3 has 17 amino acids. The CDR3 loop is CASSAQRPAGVNQPQHF. DNA of the CDR3: TGTGCCAGCAGTGCCCAAAGACCCGCGGGGGTCAATCAGCCCCAGCATTTT.

This clonotype was seen a single time. The genes are TRBV2 and TRBJ2-3, with D perhaps matching TRBD1 (6 bases). V lost 5 bases and J lost 4, with 16 bases in between. Germline CDR1 reads SNHLY; CDR2 reads FYNNEI. This CDR3 contains 15 residues. CDR3 protein: CASSLLQGYADTQYF. The CDR3 coding sequence is TGTGCCAGCAGTCTTTTACAGGGATACGCAGATACGCAGTATTTT.

The rearrangement links TRBV6-2 or TRBV6-3 to TRBJ2-2; no definite D call. V was cut by 3 bases and J by 9 bases, with 5 bases left in between. The CDR3 is made up of 11 amino acids. Looked up from germline, CDR1 is MNHEY and CDR2 is SVGEGT. CDR3 region: CASSYTRELFF. CDR3 coding DNA: TGTGCCAGCAGTTATACCAGGGAGCTGTTTTTT.

This clonotype was counted between two and nine times. The rearrangement uses TRBV18 and TRBJ1-4, with D unresolved. Trimming took off 4 bases at V and 4 bases at J, with 13 bases between the two ends. Germline CDR1 KGHSH, CDR2 LQKENI. The CDR3 has 15 residues. CDR3 in amino acids: CASSQELTLNEKLFF. CDR3 nucleotide sequence: TGTGCCAGCTCACAGGAACTGACCCTTAATGAAAAACTGTTTTTT. The variable domain in full, with the rest retrieved from reference TRBV18 and TRBJ1-4, is NAGVMQNPRHLVRRRGQEARLRCSPMKGHSHVYWYRQLPEEGLKFMVYLQKENIIDESGMPKERFSAEFPKEGPSILRIQQVVRGDSAAYFCASSQELTLNEKLFFGSGTQLSVL.

J is TRBJ2-4 and V is TRBV20-1, with D hard to call. The germline gives CDR1 DFQATT, CDR2 SNEGSKA (reference sequence). The V gene lost 1 base and the J gene lost 7 bases, with 8 bases spanning the gap. The CDR3 is 12 amino acids. In DNA, the CDR3 is TGCAGTGCTAGAGGGTACATGAACATTCAGTACTTC. Its protein is CSARGYMNIQYF.

In its sample, this clonotype was seen a few times. The J gene is TRBJ2-7, the V gene TRBV30, with TRBD2 matching 10 bases. After removal of 4 bases from V and 3 bases from J, the junction contained 12 bases not matched to a gene. CDR3 length equals 16 residues. Per germline, CDR1 GTSNPN and CDR2 SVGIG (reference sequence). Here the CDR3 reads CAWKASGGPMHYEQYF. The CDR3 DNA reads as TGTGCCTGGAAGGCTAGCGGGGGCCCGATGCACTACGAGCAGTACTTC.

The rearrangement links TRBV3-1 to TRBJ2-5, with D perhaps TRBD2 (6 bases). V was shortened by 4 bases and J by 4 bases, with 22 bases between the two germline ends. The CDR3 spans 17 residues. Germline V gene data show CDR1 as LGHDT and CDR2 as YNNKEL (reference sequence). The CDR3 nucleotides read TGTGCCAGCAGCCGCAAGTCCGGCCTAGCGTTAGGAGAGACCCAGTACTTC. This encodes CASSRKSGLALGETQYF.

CDR3: CASSFGAGEQFF. DNA for the CDR3: TGTGCCAGCAGCTTCGGTGCGGGGGAGCAGTTCTTC. The chain combines TRBV11-2 with TRBJ2-1; a possible D gene is TRBD2 (6 bases). CDR1 is SGHAT and CDR2 is FQNNGV in the germline V gene. The V end was cut by 3 bases, the J end by 10 bases, with 10 bases between. This CDR3 contains 12 residues.

This clonotype appeared many times. The chain recombines TRBV10-3 with TRBJ1-4; no clear D. The germline V gene has CDR1 ENHRY and CDR2 SYGVKD. V was pared by 2 bases and J by 8 bases, with 6 bases between. CDR3 size: 12 residues. In DNA form, the CDR3 reads TGTGCCATCAGTGAGGCTGCCGAAAAACTGTTTTTT. It encodes CAISEAAEKLFF.

At least ten counts were recorded for this clonotype. The rearrangement links TRBV11-2 to TRBJ1-3; D remains unclear. V was clipped by 6 bases and J by 4 bases, with 10 bases between them. The CDR3 runs to 13 residues. Per the germline V gene, CDR1 is SGHAT and CDR2 is FQNNGV. The CDR3 sequence: CASRRGEGNTIYF. The CDR3 nucleotides read TGTGCCAGCAGACGCGGGGAAGGAAACACCATATATTTT.

The chain recombines TRBV10-2 with TRBJ2-6; D tentatively reads TRBD1 or TRBD2 (5 bases each). Germline V gives CDR1 WSHSY, CDR2 SAAADI. This CDR3 has 19 residues. With 2 bases removed from V and 0 bases from J, the gap between germline ends came to 17 bases. CDR3 region: CASSEGTGRTISGANVLTF. The CDR3 DNA is TGCGCCAGCAGTGAGGGGACGGGGCGGACGATCTCTGGGGCCAACGTCCTGACTTTC.

The genes are TRBV20-1 and TRBJ1-5; 9 bases map to TRBD1. CDR1 DFQATT and CDR2 SNEGSKA come from the germline V gene (reference sequence). This CDR3 is built from 14 residues. V lost 5 bases, J lost 2 bases, and 4 bases stayed unmatched. The CDR3 loop is CSAGRTGGNQPQHF. In DNA form, the CDR3 reads TGCAGTGCTGGCAGGACAGGGGGCAATCAGCCCCAGCATTTT.

The chain has TRBV10-2 and TRBJ1-6; possibly TRBD1 for D (6 bases). The V gene's germline CDR1 is WSHSY and CDR2 SAAADI. Trimming shortened V by 3 bases and J by 4 bases, and 7 bases separated the two germline ends. The CDR3 covers 14 residues. Here the CDR3 DNA reads TGCGCCAGCAGTGAAGACAGGTATAATTCACCCCTCCACTTT. Translated, it gives CASSEDRYNSPLHF.

This clonotype appeared a few times. The rearrangement links TRBV12-3 or TRBV12-4 to TRBJ1-6, with D uncertain. The CDR3 loop spans 13 amino acids. The V end was cut by 4 bases, the J end by 10 bases, with 11 bases between. CDR3 sequence: CASSYRVGSPLHF. CDR3 DNA sequence: TGTGCCAGCAGTTACAGAGTAGGATCACCCCTCCACTTT.

CDR3 DNA: TGTGCCAGCAGGAGTCACACAGATACGCAGTATTTT. Protein product: CASRSHTDTQYF. The J gene is TRBJ2-3, the V gene TRBV27, with unresolved D. V was pared by 6 bases and J by 2 bases, with 6 bases between. Germline lookup yields CDR1 MNHEY and CDR2 SMNVEV (reference sequence). This CDR3 has 12 amino acids.

Many counts were recorded for this clonotype. The rearrangement uses TRBV7-9 and TRBJ2-3, with D possibly being TRBD1 (6 bases). Trimming left V 5 bases short and J 5 bases short, with 14 bases between. The CDR3 extends over 14 amino acids. The germline V gene encodes CDR1 SEHNR and CDR2 FQNEAQ (reference sequence). The CDR3 DNA is TGTGCCAGCAGCCAGTGGGGGCCGGAAGATACGCAGTATTTT. This translates into CASSQWGPEDTQYF.

At least ten counts were recorded for this clonotype. The rearrangement uses TRBV18 and TRBJ2-1; 8 positions match TRBD2. CDR1 is KGHSH and CDR2 is LQKENI in the germline V gene. With 3 bases clipped from V and 0 bases from J, the junction kept 7 bases outside the gene matches. The CDR3 runs 17 residues. The CDR3 reads CASSPPGLVSSYNEQFF. The CDR3 coding sequence is TGTGCCAGCTCACCTCCGGGACTAGTGAGCTCCTACAATGAGCAGTTCTTC.

This clonotype appeared many times. The chain joins TRBV7-2 to TRBJ2-2; D uncertain. This CDR3 region has 16 residues. Germline CDR1 is SGHTA and CDR2 is FQGNSA. The V gene lost 7 bases and the J gene lost 2 bases, with 17 bases spanning the gap. The DNA for the CDR3 is TGTGCCAGCACCCCCCCTAGTACGGGCAACACCGGGGAGCTGTTTTTT. Encoded protein: CASTPPSTGNTGELFF.